Detailed here is one T cell receptor (beta chain). These data are taken from a study of beta chain features in type 1 diabetes. TCRB transcripts that were expressed got sequenced, as all of the isolated RNA had been reverse transcribed. Sequenced by immunoSEQ multiplex PCR; TCRdb stores in-frame clones only, minus some. Of roughly 140,000 clones in the sample, less than 9% were seen once. V dropped 6 bases and J dropped 3 bases, with 15 bases sitting between them. The V gene's germline CDR1 is SNHLY and CDR2 FYNNEI. The CDR3 consists of 15 residues. The genes are TRBV2 and TRBJ2-1, with a weak D call TRBD1 (6 bases). This TCR was recovered from a woman in her thirties in good health. Material: central memory CD4+ T cells from blood. CDR3 nucleotides: TGTGCCAGCAGGAAGGGGGTACAGAGCTACAATGAGCAGTTCTTC. Its protein product is CASRKGVQSYNEQFF.